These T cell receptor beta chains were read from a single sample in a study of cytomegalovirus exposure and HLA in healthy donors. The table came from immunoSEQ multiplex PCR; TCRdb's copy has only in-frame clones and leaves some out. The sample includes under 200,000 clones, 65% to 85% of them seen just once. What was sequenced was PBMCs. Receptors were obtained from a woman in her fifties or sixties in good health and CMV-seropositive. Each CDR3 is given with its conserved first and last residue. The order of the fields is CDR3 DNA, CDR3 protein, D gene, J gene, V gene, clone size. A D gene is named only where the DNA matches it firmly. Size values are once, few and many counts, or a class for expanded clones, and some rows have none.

TGTGCCAGCAGCTTAATACTAGCCTTTGATACGCAGTATTTT,CASSLILAFDTQYF,-,TRBJ2-3,TRBV7-2,-
TGTGCCAGCAGCCCCCTCATTGGAGGCAACTATGGCTACACCTTC,CASSPLIGGNYGYTF,-,TRBJ1-2,TRBV14,-
TGTGCCAGCAGCCATCTAGACCCCCAGCGGCGCCCCCCGGCTTTCTTT,CASSHLDPQRRPPAFF,-,TRBJ1-1,TRBV14,once
TGTGCCAGCAGTGAATCTGTGGGGGGGCCAAATGAGCAGTTCTTC,CASSESVGGPNEQFF,-,TRBJ2-1,TRBV2,-
TGTGCCAGCGGACAGGGGGCAGGAGAAAAACTGTTTTTT,CASGQGAGEKLFF,TRBD1,TRBJ1-4,TRBV9,few
TGTGCCAGCAGTTTCCCCGGCTATGGCTACACCTTC,CASSFPGYGYTF,-,TRBJ1-2,TRBV6-5,few
TGTGCCAGCAGCTTAGGACAGGGGGTGACGGGTCAGCCCCAGCATTTT,CASSLGQGVTGQPQHF,TRBD1,TRBJ1-5,TRBV13,-
TGCGCCAGCAGCACGGGACAGGTGAGCTACGAGCAGTACTTC,CASSTGQVSYEQYF,TRBD1,TRBJ2-7,TRBV5-1,-
TGCGCCAGCAGCCAGGACAAAACCTGGTCCGGGGAGCTGTTTTTT,CASSQDKTWSGELFF,-,TRBJ2-2,TRBV4-1,few
TGTGCCAGCAGTCCCCGGGAGGGTAACTATGGCTACACCTTC,CASSPREGNYGYTF,-,TRBJ1-2,TRBV2,-
TGTGCCAGCAGCTTCGGGGGGAACACTGAAGCTTTCTTT,CASSFGGNTEAFF,-,TRBJ1-1,TRBV7-9,-
TGTGCCAGTAGTATATCCTACACAGGGATAACGGAGACCCAGTACTTC,CASSISYTGITETQYF,-,TRBJ2-5,TRBV19,once
TGTGCCAGCAGCTATTCGACAGAAACAAGGATGAACACTGAAGCTTTCTTT,CASSYSTETRMNTEAFF,-,TRBJ1-1,TRBV5-6,-
TGTGCCAGCAGCCCGACCACCGGGACAGGGGCTGGCTACACCTTC,CASSPTTGTGAGYTF,TRBD1,TRBJ1-2,TRBV7-6,-
TGTGCCAGCTCACCTTTAGTCCTTGACGAGCAGTACTTC,CASSPLVLDEQYF,-,TRBJ2-7,TRBV18,-
TGCAGTGTCGGACAGGTTGATGGCTACACCTTC,CSVGQVDGYTF,TRBD1,TRBJ1-2,TRBV20-1,once
TGCAGCGTTCTCGGGACAGCGATTAACTATGGCTACACCTTC,CSVLGTAINYGYTF,TRBD1,TRBJ1-2,TRBV29-1,-
TGTGCCAGCAACTTCGGACTTCTCACAGATACGCAGTATTTT,CASNFGLLTDTQYF,-,TRBJ2-3,TRBV6-1,few